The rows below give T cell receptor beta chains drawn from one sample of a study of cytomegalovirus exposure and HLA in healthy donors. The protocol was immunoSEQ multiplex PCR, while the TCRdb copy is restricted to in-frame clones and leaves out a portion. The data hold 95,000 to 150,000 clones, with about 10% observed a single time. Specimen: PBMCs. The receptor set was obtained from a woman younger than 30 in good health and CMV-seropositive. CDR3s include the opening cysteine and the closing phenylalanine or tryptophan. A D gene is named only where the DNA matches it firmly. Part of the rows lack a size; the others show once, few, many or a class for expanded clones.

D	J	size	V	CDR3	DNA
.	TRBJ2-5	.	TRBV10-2	CASSESYSLQETQYF	TGCGCCAGCAGTGAGTCGTACTCCCTCCAAGAGACCCAGTACTTC
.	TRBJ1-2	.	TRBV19	CASSIVAGVGYGYTF	TGTGCCAGTAGTATAGTAGCAGGGGTCGGCTATGGCTACACCTTC
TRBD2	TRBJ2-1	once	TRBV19	CASSIGLAGVGNEQFF	TGTGCCAGTAGTATAGGACTAGCGGGAGTCGGGAATGAGCAGTTCTTC
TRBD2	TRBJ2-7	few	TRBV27	CASSLSLAGGSYEQYF	TGTGCCAGCAGTTTGTCCTTAGCGGGAGGGTCCTACGAGCAGTACTTC
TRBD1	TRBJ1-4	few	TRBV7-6	CASSFGGQEKLFF	TGTGCCAGCAGCTTTGGGGGACAGGAAAAACTGTTTTTT
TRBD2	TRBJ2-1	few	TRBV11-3	CASSPPGTSSDQQFF	TGTGCCAGCAGCCCGCCCGGGACTAGTTCCGATCAGCAGTTCTTC
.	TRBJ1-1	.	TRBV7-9	CASRLPGTEAFF	TGTGCCAGCAGACTACCTGGGACTGAAGCTTTCTTT
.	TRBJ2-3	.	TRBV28	CASSLLNTGPDTQYF	TGTGCCAGCAGCCTACTTAATACAGGGCCAGATACGCAGTATTTT
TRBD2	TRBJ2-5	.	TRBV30	CAWSRTSGRSLDF	TGTGCCTGGAGCCGGACTAGCGGGAGGTCCTTGGACTTC
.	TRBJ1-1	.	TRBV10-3	CAISEQSGNTEAFF	TGTGCCATCAGTGAGCAGTCAGGGAACACTGAAGCTTTCTTT
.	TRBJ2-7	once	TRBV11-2	CASSLGVVEQYF	TGTGCCAGCAGCTTAGGCGTGGTCGAGCAGTACTTC
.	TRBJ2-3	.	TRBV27	CGTGRTTDTQYF	TGTGGAACGGGGAGAACCACAGATACGCAGTATTTT
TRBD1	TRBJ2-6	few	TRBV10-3	CATWTGGFGGANVLTF	TGTGCCACCTGGACAGGGGGCTTTGGCGGGGCCAACGTCCTGACTTTC
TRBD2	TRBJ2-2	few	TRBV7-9	CASSFNGGSGIGELFF	TGTGCCAGCAGCTTTAATGGCGGGAGCGGGATCGGGGAGCTGTTTTTT
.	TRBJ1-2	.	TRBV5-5	CASSWDRGNYGYTF	TGTGCCAGCAGCTGGGACCGGGGGAACTATGGCTACACCTTC
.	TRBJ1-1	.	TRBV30	CAWSRRGFNTEAFF	TGTGCCTGGAGTAGGAGGGGATTTAACACTGAAGCTTTCTTT
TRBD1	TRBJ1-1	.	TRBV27	CASSLRDRGKAFF	TGTGCCAGCAGTTTACGGGACAGGGGGAAAGCTTTCTTT
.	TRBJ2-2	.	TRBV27	CASSLRGRTGELFF	TGTGCCAGCAGTTTACGGGGGAGGACCGGGGAGCTGTTTTTT
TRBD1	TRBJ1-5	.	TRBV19	CASNTGDTQPQHF	TGTGCCAGTAACACAGGGGACACTCAGCCCCAGCATTTT
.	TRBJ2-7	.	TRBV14	CASSDLSQREQYF	TGTGCCAGCAGCGACCTTTCTCAGCGGGAGCAGTACTTC
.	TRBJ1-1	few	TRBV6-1	CASPPRPTGTEAFF	TGTGCCAGCCCGCCGCGGCCGACGGGGACTGAAGCTTTCTTT
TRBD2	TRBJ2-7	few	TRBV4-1	CASSQGLAGGYYEQYF	TGCGCCAGCAGCCAAGGTCTAGCGGGAGGATACTACGAGCAGTACTTC
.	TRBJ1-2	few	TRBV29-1	CSVKGANYGYTF	TGCAGCGTTAAGGGGGCTAACTATGGCTACACCTTC
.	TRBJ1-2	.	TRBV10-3	CAISGGSGYTF	TGTGCCATCTCGGGGGGGTCTGGCTACACCTTC